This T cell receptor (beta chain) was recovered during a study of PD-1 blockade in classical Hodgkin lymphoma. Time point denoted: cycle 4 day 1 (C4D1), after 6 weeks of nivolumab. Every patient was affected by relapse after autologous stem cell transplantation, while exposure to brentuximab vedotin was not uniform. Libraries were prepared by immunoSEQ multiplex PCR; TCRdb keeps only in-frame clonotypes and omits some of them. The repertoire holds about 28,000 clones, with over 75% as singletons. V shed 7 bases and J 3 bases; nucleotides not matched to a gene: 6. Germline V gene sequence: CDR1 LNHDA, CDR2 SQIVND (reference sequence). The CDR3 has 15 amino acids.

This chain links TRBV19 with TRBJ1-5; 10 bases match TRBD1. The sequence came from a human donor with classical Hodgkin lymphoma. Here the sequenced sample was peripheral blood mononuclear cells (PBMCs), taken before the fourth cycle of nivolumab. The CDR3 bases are TGTGCCAGTAAGAGACAGGGGGCGGTCAATCAGCCCCAGCATTTT. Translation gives CASKRQGAVNQPQHF.